A selection of T cell receptor beta chains follows, all from one sample in a study of blood T cell repertoires in COVID-19. Clones were sequenced by immunoSEQ multiplex PCR, and TCRdb holds only the in-frame ones, with some missing. The data contain about 220,000 clones, approximately 85% of them singletons. Sample: peripheral blood. The receptor set was obtained from a woman in her sixties or seventies with COVID-19, enrolled during active disease. The CDR3 runs from the conserved cysteine through the conserved F or W. The order of the fields is J gene, D gene, V gene, clone size, CDR3 protein, CDR3 DNA. The D gene is left open where the match is weak. A clone size is listed for some rows: how often the clone was seen (once, few, many), or a class if it is expanded.

TRBJ2-1 TRBD2 TRBV9 - CASSLAGLAGNEQFF TGTGCCAGCAGCCTCGCGGGACTAGCGGGCAATGAGCAGTTCTTC
TRBJ2-2 TRBD2 TRBV27 - CASTASGTGELFF TGTGCCAGCACGGCTAGCGGAACCGGGGAGCTGTTTTTT
TRBJ1-5 TRBD1 TRBV7-2 - CASSPTGDFNQPQHF TGTGCCAGCAGCCCGACAGGGGACTTCAATCAGCCCCAGCATTTT
TRBJ1-1 - TRBV7-5 - CARSLVPGDTEAFF TGTGCCAGAAGCTTAGTTCCAGGGGACACTGAAGCTTTCTTT
TRBJ1-2 - TRBV5-6 - CASSLQGSYGYTF TGTGCCAGCAGCTTGCAGGGGAGCTATGGCTACACCTTC
TRBJ2-2 TRBD1 TRBV6-6 - CASSQLGQGVITGELFF TGTGCCAGCAGTCAACTTGGACAGGGGGTTATCACCGGGGAGCTGTTTTTT
TRBJ2-3 TRBD2 TRBV19 - CASSSGGSSTDTQYF TGTGCCAGTAGTAGCGGGGGGAGTAGCACAGATACGCAGTATTTT
TRBJ1-3 TRBD1 TRBV9 - CASSAKTGAGNTIYF TGTGCCAGCAGCGCAAAGACAGGGGCTGGAAACACCATATATTTT
TRBJ2-3 TRBD2 TRBV7-2 few CASRLAVVGTDTQYF TGTGCCAGCAGGCTAGCGGTTGTCGGCACAGATACGCAGTATTTT
TRBJ2-3 - TRBV19 - CASSPRSSTDTQYF TGTGCCAGTAGTCCCAGGTCGAGCACAGATACGCAGTATTTT
TRBJ2-3 TRBD2 TRBV3-1/TRBV3-2 - CASRRLAGGTDTQYF TGTGCCAGCAGGCGCCTAGCGGGGGGAACAGATACGCAGTATTTT
TRBJ1-1 TRBD1 TRBV9 - CASSVGQGRTEAFF TGTGCCAGCAGCGTGGGACAGGGGAGGACTGAAGCTTTCTTT
TRBJ1-4 - TRBV25-1 - CASSPGWLGEKLFF TGTGCCAGCAGCCCAGGGTGGTTAGGTGAAAAACTGTTTTTT
TRBJ2-7 - TRBV12-5 - CASGLETTSTKQYF TGTGCTAGTGGTTTGGAGACAACCTCTACGAAGCAGTACTTC
TRBJ1-1 TRBD1 TRBV6-5 few CASSGTANTEAFF TGTGCCAGCAGCGGGACAGCGAACACTGAAGCTTTCTTT
TRBJ1-2 - TRBV6-2/TRBV6-3 - CASSPNWGVDGYTF TGTGCCAGCAGCCCGAATTGGGGGGTAGACGGCTACACCTTC
TRBJ2-3 TRBD2 TRBV5-1 once CASSPPPAGGPGDTQYF TGCGCCAGCAGCCCCCCCCCAGCGGGAGGGCCGGGAGATACGCAGTATTTT
TRBJ1-6 TRBD1 TRBV11-3 - CASSPGTGTNSPLHF TGTGCCAGCAGCCCCGGGACAGGAACTAATTCACCCCTCCACTTT
TRBJ2-1 TRBD2 TRBV3-1/TRBV3-2 - CASSPGTSGRYNEQFF TGTGCCAGCAGCCCCGGGACTAGCGGGAGATACAATGAGCAGTTCTTC
TRBJ2-7 TRBD2 TRBV7-2 - CASSRTSGGPLPYEQYF TGTGCCAGCAGCCGGACTAGCGGGGGGCCCCTTCCCTACGAGCAGTACTTC
TRBJ1-2 TRBD1 TRBV27 few CASSWDSRTNYGYTF TGTGCCAGCAGTTGGGACAGCCGGACAAACTATGGCTACACCTTC
TRBJ1-1 - TRBV5-4 once CASSLSRATEAFF TGTGCCAGCAGCTTGAGCAGGGCCACTGAAGCTTTCTTT
TRBJ1-5 - TRBV19 - CASSIERQPNQPQHF TGTGCCAGTAGTATAGAGAGGCAGCCCAATCAGCCCCAGCATTTT
TRBJ2-1 - TRBV6-5 - CASSPDFSSYNEQFF TGTGCCAGCAGCCCCGACTTTAGCTCCTACAATGAGCAGTTCTTC
TRBJ1-1 - TRBV9 - CASSVAVSNTEAFF TGTGCCAGCAGCGTAGCTGTGTCGAACACTGAAGCTTTCTTT
TRBJ2-7 - TRBV6-5 - CASSYPGSWEQYF TGTGCCAGCAGTTACCCGGGGAGTTGGGAGCAGTACTTC
TRBJ1-2 TRBD1 TRBV6-2/TRBV6-3 - CASSQLQNRDRGHRGYTF TGTGCCAGCAGTCAACTTCAAAACCGGGACAGGGGGCATCGGGGCTACACCTTC
TRBJ2-3 TRBD1 TRBV7-2 once CASSNRQGSTQYF TGTGCCAGCAGCAACCGACAGGGCTCTACGCAGTATTTT
TRBJ2-1 TRBD2 TRBV7-2 - CASSPTSGGTGEQFF TGTGCCAGCAGCCCGACTAGCGGGGGGACGGGGGAGCAGTTCTTC
TRBJ2-4 - TRBV7-2 - CASSLGAEVELWYF TGTGCCAGCAGCTTAGGGGCGGAGGTTGAGTTGTGGTACTTC
TRBJ1-2 - TRBV19 - CASSMNEKNYGYTF TGTGCCAGTAGTATGAATGAGAAGAACTATGGCTACACCTTC
TRBJ2-7 TRBD2 TRBV3-1/TRBV3-2 - CASSQGGSGTWVQYF TGTGCCAGCAGCCAAGGTGGTAGCGGGACATGGGTGCAGTACTTC
TRBJ1-1 - TRBV7-2 - CASSLGGSRRSEAFF TGTGCCAGCAGCTTAGGGGGCAGTAGGCGGTCTGAAGCTTTCTTT
TRBJ2-3 TRBD2 TRBV7-6 - CASSLPQGLAGKGTDTQYF TGTGCCAGCAGCCTCCCCCAGGGGCTAGCGGGAAAGGGCACAGATACGCAGTATTTT
TRBJ1-2 - TRBV15 - CATSSKEIYGYTF TGTGCCACCAGCAGTAAGGAGATCTATGGCTACACCTTC
TRBJ2-3 TRBD2 TRBV4-1 - CASSLRVAGTDTQYF TGCGCCAGCAGCTTAAGAGTAGCGGGGACAGATACGCAGTATTTT